A selection of T cell receptor beta chains follows, all from one sample in a study of OX40 agonist ivuxolimab in advanced cancers. Sequencing was performed with immunoSEQ multiplex PCR; in TCRdb, only in-frame clones are kept and a portion is missing. The sample contains approximately 91,000 clones, around 87% of which appear only once. The material was CD4+ or CD8+ T cells sorted from blood, obtained in a trial of the OX40 agonist ivuxolimab. The receptors come from an adult with an advanced solid tumor such as melanoma, head and neck, liver or kidney cancer. CDR3s include the opening cysteine and the closing phenylalanine or tryptophan. The D gene is left open where the match is weak. Rows may omit the clone size; those that give it use once, few, many or a size class.

V	length	size	J	D	DNA	CDR3
TRBV29-1	13	few	TRBJ2-7	NA	TGCAGCGTTTATCAAACAGGGACCTACGAGCAGTACTTC	CSVYQTGTYEQYF
TRBV15	13	once	TRBJ2-3	NA	TGTGCCACCAGCACGGACAGCACAGATACGCAGTATTTT	CATSTDSTDTQYF
TRBV5-5	14	NA	TRBJ2-2	NA	TGTGCCAGCAGCTTGGCAGGACACACCGGGGAGCTGTTTTTT	CASSLAGHTGELFF
TRBV27	14	NA	TRBJ2-1	NA	TGTGCCAGCAGTTTTGTGACACCAGCCAATGAGCAGTTCTTC	CASSFVTPANEQFF
TRBV4-1	15	NA	TRBJ2-1	NA	TGCGCCAGCAGCCAAGCTGGGAGCTCCTACAATGAGCAGTTCTTC	CASSQAGSSYNEQFF
TRBV10-2	15	once	TRBJ2-3	TRBD2	TGCGCCACCTCCTTGGGTAGCGGGACGGGGGATACGCAGTATTTT	CATSLGSGTGDTQYF
TRBV5-1	16	NA	TRBJ2-1	NA	TGCGCCAGCAGCCCCGTACGTACAAGCTCCTACAATGAGCAGTTCTTC	CASSPVRTSSYNEQFF
TRBV9	17	NA	TRBJ2-7	TRBD2	TGTGCCAGCAGCGTAGCCCCTAGCCCTAGCGGAACCTACGAGCAGTACTTC	CASSVAPSPSGTYEQYF
TRBV30	13	NA	TRBJ2-7	NA	TGTGCCTGGGCAGGGGACACATTCTACGAGCAGTACTTC	CAWAGDTFYEQYF
TRBV10-1	14	NA	TRBJ2-1	NA	TGCGCCAGCAGTGATTACAGGGCCTACAATGAGCAGTTCTTC	CASSDYRAYNEQFF
TRBV30	14	NA	TRBJ1-4	TRBD1	TGTGCCTGGAGTGGGGGACAGCCTAATGAAAAACTGTTTTTT	CAWSGGQPNEKLFF
TRBV5-1	17	NA	TRBJ1-1	NA	TGCGCCAGCAGCTCACAGGGTGCCCGCGGGTTGGGGACTGAAGCTTTCTTT	CASSSQGARGLGTEAFF
TRBV5-1	15	NA	TRBJ1-4	NA	TGCGCCAGCAGATTCTCGGGGAATCAGGGTGAAAAACTGTTTTTT	CASRFSGNQGEKLFF
TRBV2	11	NA	TRBJ2-7	NA	TGTGCCATTGTGGGGGAGTACGAGCAGTACTTC	CAIVGEYEQYF
TRBV5-6	14	NA	TRBJ1-3	NA	TGTGCCAGCAGCTTCCTGTCCTCTGGAAACACCATATATTTT	CASSFLSSGNTIYF
TRBV6-1	13	few	TRBJ1-1	NA	TGTGCCAGCAGTGAACACAGGAACACTGAAGCTTTCTTT	CASSEHRNTEAFF
TRBV2	15	NA	TRBJ2-3	NA	TGTGCCAGCAGTGAAACTACCCTGAAAGTAAATACGCAGTATTTT	CASSETTLKVNTQYF
TRBV19	13	NA	TRBJ2-1	NA	TGTGCCAGTAGACAGGGCGGGGACAATGAGCAGTTCTTC	CASRQGGDNEQFF
TRBV5-1	15	NA	TRBJ2-1	TRBD2	TGCGCCAGCAGCTTGGCTAGCGGGAGTTTCAATGAGCAGTTCTTC	CASSLASGSFNEQFF
TRBV5-5	15	NA	TRBJ1-5	NA	TGTGCCAGCAGTTCCGACCCAAATGGCAATCAGCCCCAGCATTTT	CASSSDPNGNQPQHF
TRBV9	18	NA	TRBJ2-2	TRBD2	TGTGCCAGCAGCTCAGGGACTAGCGGGAGCCCGAGTACCGGGGAGCTGTTTTTT	CASSSGTSGSPSTGELFF
TRBV15	13	NA	TRBJ1-1	NA	TGTGCCACCAGCGAGACACTGATCCTTGAAGCTTTCTTT	CATSETLILEAFF
TRBV27	14	NA	TRBJ1-4	NA	TGTGCCAGCAGTTTAATGGCAACTAATGAAAAACTGTTTTTT	CASSLMATNEKLFF
TRBV7-8	16	NA	TRBJ1-5	TRBD1	TGTGCCAGCAGCCGCCTGGGACAGGATAGCAATCAGCCCCAGCATTTT	CASSRLGQDSNQPQHF
TRBV5-5	14	NA	TRBJ2-7	NA	TGTGCCAGCAGCCGGGGAGGGCAGGGGGCCGAGCAGTACTTC	CASSRGGQGAEQYF
TRBV7-3	16	NA	TRBJ2-6	TRBD2	TGTGCCAGCAGCCTCGAGCGGGATGGCGGGGCCAACGTCCTGACTTTC	CASSLERDGGANVLTF
TRBV21-1	20	NA	TRBJ1-5	NA	TGTGCCAGCAGCAAAGTTATAGTTGAGCAGGCCTCACCGCCTTTTCGGCCCCAGCATTTT	CASSKVIVEQASPPFRPQHF
TRBV10-3	16	NA	TRBJ1-5	NA	TGTGCCATCAGTGAGTTCGCGGGGGGAAGCAATCAGCCCCAGCATTTT	CAISEFAGGSNQPQHF
TRBV5-5	16	NA	TRBJ2-5	NA	TGTGCCAGCAGCTTGGGGACTGGCTCGTACCAAGAGACCCAGTACTTC	CASSLGTGSYQETQYF
TRBV25-1	16	NA	TRBJ2-4	NA	TGTGCCAGCAGTGAACCTGGATCTTCCGCCAAAAACATTCAGTACTTC	CASSEPGSSAKNIQYF
TRBV28	12	few	TRBJ2-1	TRBD2	TGTGCCAGCAGTTCGGGACTAGCGGGGAGTGTCTTC	CASSSGLAGSVF
TRBV5-1	16	NA	TRBJ2-1	NA	TGCGCCAGCAGCTTGGCAGGGGACGGCTCCTACAATGAGCAGTTCTTC	CASSLAGDGSYNEQFF
TRBV15	15	few	TRBJ1-2	NA	TGTGCCACCTCCCAACCGCCGACAGAAAACTATGGCTACACCTTC	CATSQPPTENYGYTF
TRBV19	15	NA	TRBJ2-2	TRBD1	TGTGCCAGTAGTATTAGGACAGGGACCACCGGGGAGCTGTTTTTT	CASSIRTGTTGELFF
TRBV13	17	NA	TRBJ2-6	NA	TGTGCCAGCAGCTTGGGGGCCGGGGTTAGTGGGGCCAACGTCCTGACTTTC	CASSLGAGVSGANVLTF
TRBV21-1	15	NA	TRBJ1-2	NA	TGTGCCAGCAGCAACAGGACAGGGAGGAGCTATGGCTACACCTTC	CASSNRTGRSYGYTF
TRBV11-2	14	NA	TRBJ1-2	NA	TGTGCCAGCAGCCCCCGGCTCAGTAACTATGGCTACACCTTC	CASSPRLSNYGYTF
TRBV10-1	14	NA	TRBJ1-1	NA	TGCGCCAGCAGGAAGGGGGACTTGAACACTGAAGCTTTCTTT	CASRKGDLNTEAFF
TRBV28	14	NA	TRBJ2-1	NA	TGTGCCAGCAGTCCGGACACCTTATACAATGAGCAGTTCTTC	CASSPDTLYNEQFF
TRBV4-3	16	NA	TRBJ2-1	NA	TGCGCCAGCAGCCAAGTAGGCAGGGGCGCGAAAAATGAGCAGTTCTTC	CASSQVGRGAKNEQFF
TRBV7-2	16	NA	TRBJ1-3	TRBD1	TGTGCCAGCAGCGTAGGGGACAGGGCTGCAGGAAACACCATATATTTT	CASSVGDRAAGNTIYF
TRBV10-3	14	NA	TRBJ2-1	TRBD2	TGTGCCATCGCCCTAGCGGGAGGTTACAATGAGCAGTTCTTC	CAIALAGGYNEQFF
TRBV19	16	NA	TRBJ1-1	NA	TGTGCCAGTCGCGCGCAGTTCGTGGGGTCGGGGACTGAAGCTTTCTTT	CASRAQFVGSGTEAFF
TRBV2	16	NA	TRBJ2-2	NA	TGTGCCAGCACCCGGGATGGGGGGATTAACACCGGGGAGCTGTTTTTT	CASTRDGGINTGELFF
TRBV6-4	12	NA	TRBJ2-1	TRBD1	TGTGCCAGCAGTCAGACAGGGGGCCTGCTGTTCTTC	CASSQTGGLLFF
TRBV19	15	NA	TRBJ1-2	NA	TGTGCCAGTAGCCAAGGACGGAAAGCTAACTATGGCTACACCTTC	CASSQGRKANYGYTF
TRBV2	15	NA	TRBJ2-2	TRBD2	TGTGCCAGCAATACGGGAGGGCCTAACACCGGGGAGCTGTTTTTT	CASNTGGPNTGELFF